This T cell receptor (beta chain) was recovered during a study of blood T cell repertoires in COVID-19. The CDR3 loop spans 14 amino acids. V dropped 7 bases and J dropped 2; count of bases not matched to a gene: 3. Germline CDR1 is MNHEY and CDR2 is SVGAGI. Produced via immunoSEQ multiplex PCR; TCRdb's table is partial and in-frame only. The top ten clones hold 1.5% to 2% of a sample with about 71,000 clones, roughly 88% of them seen once. Specimen: peripheral blood. The TCR comes from a man under 40 with acute or convalescent COVID-19. The gene calls are TRBV6-5 and TRBJ1-3; 9 nucleotides align to TRBD1. CDR3 coding DNA: TGTGCCAGCATACAGGGGGCGACTGGAAACACCATATATTTT. Its protein is CASIQGATGNTIYF.